This TCR beta chain is from a study of cytomegalovirus exposure and HLA in healthy donors. This clone was seen more than once but under ten times. Antigen specificity is unknown. Regarding the study as a whole: While the bulk of TCR sequences proved rare, some public TCRs turned up in many donors.

PCR employed 60 Vbeta and 13 Jbeta primers. Generated by immunoSEQ multiplex PCR, the TCRdb table keeps only in-frame clones and is missing some. The data contain 90,000 to 150,000 clones, roughly four fifths of them singletons. The material sequenced was PBMCs. The sequence was obtained from a man aged 50-59 years in good health and CMV-seropositive.

The CDR3 coding sequence is TGTGCCAGTAGCCTATATAATTCACCCCTCCACTTT. It codes for CASSLYNSPLHF. The J gene is TRBJ1-6, the V gene TRBV7-2; no reliable D call. The germline V and J ends were trimmed by 9 bases and 4 bases, with 7 bases remaining between them. Germline loops: CDR1 SGHTA, CDR2 FQGNSA. This CDR3 spans 12 amino acids.